Listed below are T cell receptor beta chains from one sample, sequenced in a study of blood T cell repertoires in COVID-19. TCRdb's copy holds only in-frame clones and misses some; the assay was immunoSEQ multiplex PCR. The sample lists a few hundred thousand clones, approximately 90% seen once, with around 0.94% in the top ten. Sequenced input: PBMCs or T cells enriched from blood (not recorded which). Receptors originate from a woman in her 40s who had been exposed to COVID-19. The CDR3 runs from the conserved cysteine through the conserved F or W. D genes are given only for firm matches. Clone size is not always given. Where it is, it says once, few, many or a class for expanded clones.

V	size	J	D	DNA	CDR3
TRBV7-9	.	TRBJ1-2	.	TGTGCCAGCAGCGCTTTCGGGGGGGTTTCGGGAGGCTACACCTTC	CASSAFGGVSGGYTF
TRBV27	.	TRBJ1-6	.	TGTGCCAGCAGTTTCGGGGGGTTCAATTCACCCCTCCACTTT	CASSFGGFNSPLHF
TRBV6-1	.	TRBJ2-7	.	TGTGCCAGCAGTGAAGGTCACGGGGTGAGGGTCGAGCAGTACTTC	CASSEGHGVRVEQYF
TRBV2	.	TRBJ1-1	TRBD1	TGTGCCAGCGGTGGACAGGGGGCAATCTCTGAAGCTTTCTTT	CASGGQGAISEAFF
TRBV19	.	TRBJ1-5	.	TGTGCCAGTAGTATCAGGGTAGTTCAGCCCCAGCATTTT	CASSIRVVQPQHF
TRBV30	.	TRBJ1-1	.	TGTGCCTGGAGTGTACTTAAAACTGAAGCTTTCTTT	CAWSVLKTEAFF
TRBV3-1/TRBV3-2	.	TRBJ1-6	TRBD1	TGTGCCAGCAGCCAGGGGCGGACAGGAAATTCACCCCTCCACTTT	CASSQGRTGNSPLHF
TRBV7-2	.	TRBJ1-3	.	TGTGCCAGCAGCTTAAAGTATAGGGGTACCCCTGGAAACACCATATATTTT	CASSLKYRGTPGNTIYF
TRBV19	.	TRBJ1-2	.	TGTGCCACCAACAGAGGAGGAGACTATGGCTACACCTTC	CATNRGGDYGYTF
TRBV3-1/TRBV3-2	.	TRBJ1-4	.	TGTGCCAGCAGCCTAGTGATCGATGAAAAACTGTTTTTT	CASSLVIDEKLFF
TRBV2	once	TRBJ1-4	.	TGTGCCAGCAGTGACCCCAGGGCCGAAAAACTGTTTTTT	CASSDPRAEKLFF
TRBV11-2	.	TRBJ1-2	.	TGTGCCAGCAGCTCCCCGCGGGGGGCAGGAGGCTACACCTTC	CASSSPRGAGGYTF
TRBV27	.	TRBJ2-2	TRBD1	TGTGCCAGCAGTTCCTGGGGGGGGACAGGGCTGATCGGGGAGCTGTTTTTT	CASSSWGGTGLIGELFF
TRBV7-9	.	TRBJ2-2	.	TGTGCCGCGCCAGGCCACCCGAACACCGGGGAGCTGTTTTTT	CAAPGHPNTGELFF
TRBV19	.	TRBJ1-2	TRBD1	TGTGCCACCTACCCTCTGGACAGGGCCCATGGCTACACCTTC	CATYPLDRAHGYTF
TRBV27	.	TRBJ1-2	TRBD1	TGTGCCAGCAGTTTCCGGCCCTACAGGGGGCTTTACTATGGCTACACCTTC	CASSFRPYRGLYYGYTF
TRBV6-2/TRBV6-3	.	TRBJ2-2	TRBD2	TGTGCCAGCAGTTACGAAGCGGGGAGTAACACCGGGGAGCTGTTTTTT	CASSYEAGSNTGELFF
TRBV4-3	.	TRBJ2-1	.	TGCGCCAGCAGCCAAGTATTGGGTGTGAGGGAGCAGTTCTTC	CASSQVLGVREQFF
TRBV18	many	TRBJ1-2	.	TGTGCCAGCTCGCATAAACAGGGTGAAGGCTACACCTTC	CASSHKQGEGYTF
TRBV7-2	.	TRBJ1-1	.	TGTGCCAGCAGCTTTCGGGAGGGGCCCATGAACACTGAAGCTTTCTTT	CASSFREGPMNTEAFF
TRBV16	.	TRBJ1-5	.	TGTGCCAGCAGCCAATCGGGAAGGGGCGGCCAGCCCCAGCATTTT	CASSQSGRGGQPQHF
TRBV12-5	.	TRBJ2-7	TRBD1	TGTGCTAGTGGTTTGCCAGAGTCGGACAGGGGGCGGGGCGAGCAGTACTTC	CASGLPESDRGRGEQYF
TRBV2	.	TRBJ1-6	TRBD1	TGTGCCAGCAGCCTATTCGGGACAGGCTATAATTCACCCCTCCACTTT	CASSLFGTGYNSPLHF
TRBV5-1	once	TRBJ2-4	TRBD1	TGCGCCAGCAGCTCAGGACAGGGGAGGTCCCACATTCAGTACTTC	CASSSGQGRSHIQYF
TRBV7-8	.	TRBJ1-3	.	TGTGCCAGCAGACACATCAAGCCGGGGGAAAACACCATATATTTT	CASRHIKPGENTIYF
TRBV7-2	.	TRBJ2-1	TRBD2	TGTGCCAGCAGTCGTATCCGGACTAGCGGGAGACTCAATGAGCAGTTCTTC	CASSRIRTSGRLNEQFF
TRBV5-1	.	TRBJ2-1	TRBD2	TGCGCCAGCAGCTTGGGAACTAGCGGGGGCGTCAGCTCCTACAATGAGCAGTTCTTC	CASSLGTSGGVSSYNEQFF
TRBV6-5	.	TRBJ1-5	TRBD1	TGTGCCAGCTTGACAGGGAAGGGTGGCAATCAGCCCCAGCATTTT	CASLTGKGGNQPQHF
TRBV6-2/TRBV6-3	.	TRBJ1-2	.	TGTGCCAGCAGCAACAGCCGTGGCTACACCTTC	CASSNSRGYTF
TRBV5-1	.	TRBJ2-1	TRBD2	TGCGCCAGCAGCATACTAGCGGGGGACCGCTACAGCAATGAGCAGTTCTTC	CASSILAGDRYSNEQFF
TRBV12-3/TRBV12-4	.	TRBJ2-1	.	TGTGCCAGCAGTAACACAGTTCAGCAGTTCTTC	CASSNTVQQFF
TRBV30	.	TRBJ2-1	TRBD1	TGTGCCTGGGACAGGGGGGAACCGCAGTTCTTC	CAWDRGEPQFF
TRBV27	.	TRBJ2-3	TRBD2	TGTGCCAGCAGTTCCAGCGGGACTAGCACAGATACGCAGTATTTT	CASSSSGTSTDTQYF
TRBV13	.	TRBJ1-1	TRBD1	TGTGCCAGCAGCAGCGGGAGGGGGCTGAACACTGAAGCTTTCTTT	CASSSGRGLNTEAFF
TRBV29-1	.	TRBJ2-7	.	TGCAGCGTTGCTAGCGCACCCTACGAGCAGTACTTC	CSVASAPYEQYF
TRBV19	once	TRBJ1-1	TRBD1	TGTGCCAGTACCCCAACGGGACAGATGAACACTGAAGCTTTCTTT	CASTPTGQMNTEAFF
TRBV24-1	.	TRBJ2-5	TRBD1	TGTGCCACCAGTGATGGAGACAGGGCACCCGCGGAGACCCAGTACTTC	CATSDGDRAPAETQYF
TRBV7-3	.	TRBJ2-1	.	TGTGCCAGCAGCTTAAGTGGCAGCGGCCGTCACAATGAGCAGTTCTTC	CASSLSGSGRHNEQFF
TRBV7-9	few	TRBJ2-7	TRBD2	TGTGCCAGCAGCTCCAGCGGGAGTGGCTCCCACGAGCAGTACTTC	CASSSSGSGSHEQYF
TRBV25-1	.	TRBJ2-1	TRBD2	TGTGCCAGCAGTGAGCCAACAACTAGCGGATTCTACAATGAGCAGTTCTTC	CASSEPTTSGFYNEQFF
TRBV27	few	TRBJ1-6	.	TGTGCCAGCAGCCGCGGCGGTACAGGGTCGGATTCACCCCTCCACTTT	CASSRGGTGSDSPLHF
TRBV7-9	.	TRBJ2-5	.	TGTGCCAGCAGCTTGTATGCTCGACTAGAACTAGAGACCCAGTACTTC	CASSLYARLELETQYF
TRBV5-5	.	TRBJ1-5	.	TGTGCCAGCAGCCCAACCGGACCGACAGTCCCCAATCAGCCCCAGCATTTT	CASSPTGPTVPNQPQHF
TRBV19	.	TRBJ1-2	.	TGTGCCAGTCGAAGGCAGGGGTTGGTCTATGGCTACACCTTC	CASRRQGLVYGYTF
TRBV6-5	.	TRBJ1-2	TRBD1	TGTGCCAGCAGTTGGGGGGACAGGGCCTATGGCTACACCTTC	CASSWGDRAYGYTF
TRBV5-1	.	TRBJ1-1	.	TGCGCCAGCAGCTTGGTGACGGGTTGGAACACTGAAGCTTTCTTT	CASSLVTGWNTEAFF
TRBV5-1	few	TRBJ2-7	TRBD2	TGCGCCAGCAGCCTCGGCCGGGGCGGGGGTCCCTACGAGCAGTACTTC	CASSLGRGGGPYEQYF
TRBV7-2	.	TRBJ1-5	TRBD1	TGTGCCAGCAGCTTCTCGACAGGGGCGGGCAATCAGCCCCAGCATTTT	CASSFSTGAGNQPQHF
TRBV20-1	.	TRBJ2-7	.	TGCAGTGCCAAACAGGGCTACGAGCAGTACTTC	CSAKQGYEQYF
TRBV5-1	.	TRBJ1-1	.	TGCGCCAGCAGCCCTTACAGGGTGAACACTGAAGCTTTCTTT	CASSPYRVNTEAFF
TRBV27	.	TRBJ2-1	.	TGTGCCAGCAGTTTCCAGGGATACAATGAGCAGTTCTTC	CASSFQGYNEQFF